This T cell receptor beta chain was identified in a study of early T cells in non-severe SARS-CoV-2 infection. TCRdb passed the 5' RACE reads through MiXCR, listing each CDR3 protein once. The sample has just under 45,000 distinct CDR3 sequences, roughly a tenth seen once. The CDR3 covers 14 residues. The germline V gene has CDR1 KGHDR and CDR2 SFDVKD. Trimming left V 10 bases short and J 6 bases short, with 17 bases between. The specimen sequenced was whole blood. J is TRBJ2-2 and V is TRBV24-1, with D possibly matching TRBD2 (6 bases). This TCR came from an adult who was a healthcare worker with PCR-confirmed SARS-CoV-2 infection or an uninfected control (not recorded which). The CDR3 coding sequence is TGTGCCACTAAGCGGGCGGGGTCGGCCGGGGAGCTGTTTTTT. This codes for CATKRAGSAGELFF.